Detailed here is one T cell receptor (beta chain). The antigen is undetermined. These data are taken from a study of vaccination and CD4 T cells after COVID-19. In the study overall: Six males and four females constituted the convalescent cohort, two of whom were Hispanic. Post-vaccine specimens were obtained a median 72 days after dose two (range 14 to 241). Whole-study results and caveats: 304 of 307 vaccine-specific clones from convalescent patients were spike mono-reactive.

Trimming removed 3 bases from V and 1 base from J, with 9 bases in between. In germline, CDR1 is MNHNS, CDR2 SASEGT. CDR3 length equals 14 residues. TCRdb re-analysed the PCR reads in MiXCR, keeping a single row per CDR3 protein. The sample lists about 15,000 distinct CDR3 sequences; roughly three quarters were seen once. The J gene is TRBJ1-1, the V gene TRBV6-1, with D unclear. This specimen was CD4+ T cells from blood, taken after SARS-CoV-2 vaccination. The receptor's source is a human donor who had recovered from COVID-19. The CDR3 nucleotides read TGTGCCAGCAGTGATCGGGCAGGGAACACTGAAGCTTTCTTT. This gives the protein CASSDRAGNTEAFF.